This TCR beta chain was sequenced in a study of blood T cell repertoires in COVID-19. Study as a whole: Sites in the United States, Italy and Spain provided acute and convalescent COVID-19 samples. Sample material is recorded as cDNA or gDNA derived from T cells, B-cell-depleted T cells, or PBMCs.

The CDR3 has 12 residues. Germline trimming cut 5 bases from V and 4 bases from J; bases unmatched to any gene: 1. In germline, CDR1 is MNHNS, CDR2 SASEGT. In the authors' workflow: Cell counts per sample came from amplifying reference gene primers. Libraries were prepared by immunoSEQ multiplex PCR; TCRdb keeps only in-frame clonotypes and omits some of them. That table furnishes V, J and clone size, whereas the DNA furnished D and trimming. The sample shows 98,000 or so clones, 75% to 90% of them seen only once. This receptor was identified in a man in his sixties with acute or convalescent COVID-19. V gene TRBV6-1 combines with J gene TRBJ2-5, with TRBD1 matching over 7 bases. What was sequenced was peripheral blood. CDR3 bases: TGTGCCAGCAGTAAGGGGGCAGAGACCCAGTACTTC. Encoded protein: CASSKGAETQYF.